This T cell receptor (beta chain) comes out of a study of T cells after yellow fever vaccination (dated by TCRdb to about 2019). Concerning the study at large: The SMART-Seq v4 Ultra Low Input RNA kit was used to prepare libraries from fractions with low cell numbers. Two healthy male donors, one aged 18 to 29 and one aged 30 to 40 years, made up the cohort. Blood was drawn at multiple timepoints before and after primary and secondary immunization, with bulk PBMC replicates and cell subsets isolated. To follow T-cell clones before and after primary and booster YFV17D yellow fever vaccination, bulk TCR alpha and beta repertoires were sequenced over time. What the study reported, not specific to this receptor: FACS-sorted repertoires could contain abundant contaminating clonotypes from the bulk population, so computational filtering was required. Most clones expanded after primary vaccination were re-detected after the booster (around 96% of CD4 and approximately 89% of CD8), suggesting broad memory maintenance. A small share of clonotypes occurred in both CD4 and CD8 compartments, likely arising from convergent recombination. The secondary T-cell response was weaker than the primary response but faster, peaking on day 5 instead of day 15. The study included only a couple of donors, which limits how far the findings can be generalized.

Explained via the paper, the treatment or condition label denotes: live attenuated yellow fever vaccine strain. PBMCs were isolated from peripheral blood using a standard Ficoll-Paque protocol. CD4 and CD8 T-cell fractions were isolated with Dynabeads CD4 and CD8 positive selection kits. TriZol was used to extract RNA from bulk PBMCs, CD4 and CD8 fractions, and dextramer-positive and dextramer-negative fractions. Data came from an Illumina NovaSeq 6000. TCR cDNA was synthesized by 5'RACE template switching, which introduced a universal primer site and unique molecular identifiers. Priming of cDNA synthesis was performed from both the TCR alpha and TCR beta constant segments. Two PCR steps were used to amplify libraries, with sample barcodes and sequencing adapters being added in the second step. Sequencing of libraries was performed on Illumina HiSeq 2500 (2x100 bp) or NovaSeq (2x150 bp). In the paper's pipeline: MIGEC was used to demultiplex reads and collapse the reads into UMI consensus sequences, and MiXCR was used for V(D)J alignment. Using edgeR on replicate PBMC samples, clonotypes were called vaccine-responding if FDR was below 0.01 and the log2 fold change was above 5 up to day 15. Each bulk clonotype was labeled CD4 or CD8 based on which sequenced repertoire, CD4 or CD8, contained the clonotype at higher abundance. Clones were called with MiXCR by TCRdb after fastp trimmed the public reads at Q25, and only in-frame beta chains were retained. When rows share a CDR3 protein, they turn into one entry using the most common DNA and genes. The V and J calls and clone size are TCRdb's, not the authors'. For this sample the table gives around 320,000 distinct CDR3 sequences, of which 9.5% to 12% were detected only once. Under 4% of the sample is taken by the ten largest.

This clonotype was observed at least ten times. Its target antigen remains unknown. No base quality values were provided; no much bigger clone lies one nucleotide off. The V end gives up 3 bases and the J end 4 bases, leaving 6 bases in the junction not matched to a gene. Including cysteine and phenylalanine, the CDR3 has 15 amino acids. The entry retains the CDR3 DNA only, 45 bases that are in frame from base 1. Looking up the germline V gene yields CDR1 SGHVS and CDR2 FQNEAQ. The chain links TRBV7-8 with TRBJ2-3, and 8 junction bases match TRBD2. This sequence was found in a man aged 18 to 35 who received the YFV17D yellow fever vaccine. The sequencing here drew on CD4+ T cells sorted from PBMCs, taken 45 days after the yellow fever booster vaccination. DNA sequence: TGTGCCAGCAGCTTCTGGAGCGGGGGTGCAGATACGCAGTATTTT. The resulting protein is CASSFWSGGADTQYF.